The present T cell receptor beta chain was sequenced within a study of T cell responses to AZD1222 COVID-19 vaccine. Overall study findings and caveats: Once two AZD1222 doses were given, Spike-specific TCR breadth and depth went up. Seropositive at baseline were only 5 to 7 AZD1222 recipients. The donor cohort was predominantly white British with a female majority, and clonal diversity may have been underestimated.

CDR3 length: 11 residues. The germline V gene encodes CDR1 MDHEN and CDR2 SYDVKM. Only a few counts were recorded for this clone. Its antigen is undetermined. The junction departs from the called germline gene at one end, perhaps through a read error. TCRdb's copy holds only in-frame clones and misses some; the assay was immunoSEQ multiplex PCR. The sample has around 76,000 clones, around 84% seen once. The sample here was peripheral blood, taken on day 0 of AZD1222 vaccination. The sequence derives from an adult in good health. This sequence joins TRBV28 and TRBJ1-3, with 9 nucleotides matching TRBD1. This CDR3 is CASSFEGDRDF. The CDR3 DNA is TGTGCCAGCAGTTTTGAGGGGGACAGGGACTTT.